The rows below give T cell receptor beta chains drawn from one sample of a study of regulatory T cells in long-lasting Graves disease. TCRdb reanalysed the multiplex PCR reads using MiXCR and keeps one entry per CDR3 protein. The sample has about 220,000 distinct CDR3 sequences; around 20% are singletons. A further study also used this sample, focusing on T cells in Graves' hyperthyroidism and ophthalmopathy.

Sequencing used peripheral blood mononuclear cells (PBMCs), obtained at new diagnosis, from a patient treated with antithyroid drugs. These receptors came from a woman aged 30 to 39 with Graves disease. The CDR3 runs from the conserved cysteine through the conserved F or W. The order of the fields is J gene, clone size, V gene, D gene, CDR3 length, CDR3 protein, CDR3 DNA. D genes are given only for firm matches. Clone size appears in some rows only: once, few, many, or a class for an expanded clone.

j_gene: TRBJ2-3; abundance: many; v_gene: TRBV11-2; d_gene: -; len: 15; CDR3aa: CASSLVQAGTDTQYF; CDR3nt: TGTGCCAGCAGCTTAGTCCAAGCAGGGACAGATACGCAGTATTTT
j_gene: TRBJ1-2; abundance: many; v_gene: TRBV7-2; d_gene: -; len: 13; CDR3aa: CASSYRDGRGYTF; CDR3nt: TGTGCCAGCAGCTACCGGGACGGTCGCGGCTACACCTTC
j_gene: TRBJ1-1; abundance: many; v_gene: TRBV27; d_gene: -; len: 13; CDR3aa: CASSLFYGVGAFF; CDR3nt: TGTGCCAGCAGTTTATTCTACGGGGTAGGGGCTTTCTTT
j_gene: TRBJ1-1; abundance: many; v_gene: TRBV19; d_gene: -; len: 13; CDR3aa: CASGARRDTEAFF; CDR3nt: TGTGCCAGTGGGGCCCGGCGTGACACTGAAGCTTTCTTT
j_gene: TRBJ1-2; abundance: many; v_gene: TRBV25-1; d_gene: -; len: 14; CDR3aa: CASSESVTDYGYTF; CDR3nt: TGTGCCAGCAGTGAATCTGTGACAGACTATGGCTACACCTTC
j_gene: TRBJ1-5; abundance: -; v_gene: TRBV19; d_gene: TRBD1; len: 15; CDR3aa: CASRVDRASNQPQHF; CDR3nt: TGTGCCAGTAGAGTCGACAGGGCCAGCAATCAGCCCCAGCATTTT
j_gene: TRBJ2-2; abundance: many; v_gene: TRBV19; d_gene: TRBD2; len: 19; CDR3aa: CASSIKRASSGRVTGELFF; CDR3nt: TGTGCCAGTAGTATAAAAAGGGCCTCGAGCGGGAGGGTCACCGGGGAGCTGTTTTTT
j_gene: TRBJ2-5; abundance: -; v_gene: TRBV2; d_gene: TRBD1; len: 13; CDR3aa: CASIRTGQETQYF; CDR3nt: TGTGCCAGCATTAGGACAGGGCAAGAGACCCAGTACTTC
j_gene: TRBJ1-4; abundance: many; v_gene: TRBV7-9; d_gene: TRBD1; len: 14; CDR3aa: CASISTGSAEKLFF; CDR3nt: TGTGCCAGCATCTCGACAGGGTCCGCTGAAAAACTGTTTTTT
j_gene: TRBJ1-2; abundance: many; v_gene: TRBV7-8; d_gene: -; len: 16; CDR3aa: CASSFPSTRVSDGYTF; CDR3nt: TGTGCCAGCAGCTTCCCCTCGACCAGGGTTTCTGACGGCTACACCTTC
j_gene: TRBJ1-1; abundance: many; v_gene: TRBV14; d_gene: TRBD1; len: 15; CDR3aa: CASSQVWTGGTEAFF; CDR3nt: TGTGCCAGCAGCCAAGTGTGGACAGGGGGCACTGAAGCTTTCTTT
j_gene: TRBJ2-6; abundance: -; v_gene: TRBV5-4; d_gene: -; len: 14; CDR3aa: CASSPDSGANVLTF; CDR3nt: TGTGCCAGCAGCCCGGACTCTGGGGCCAACGTCCTGACTTTC
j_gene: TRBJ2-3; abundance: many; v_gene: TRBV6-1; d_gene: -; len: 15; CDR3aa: CASRGVAQSTDTQYF; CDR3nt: TGTGCCAGCAGAGGTGTCGCTCAGAGCACAGATACGCAGTATTTT
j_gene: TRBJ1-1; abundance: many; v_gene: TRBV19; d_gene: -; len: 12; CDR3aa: CASSAQNTEAFF; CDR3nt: TGTGCCAGTAGTGCGCAGAACACTGAAGCTTTCTTT
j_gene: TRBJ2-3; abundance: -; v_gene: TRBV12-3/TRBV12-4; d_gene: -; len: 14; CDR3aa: CASTPPADTDTQYF; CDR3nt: TGTGCCAGCACCCCCCCCGCGGACACAGATACGCAGTATTTT
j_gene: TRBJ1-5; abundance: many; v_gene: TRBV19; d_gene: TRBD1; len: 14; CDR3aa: CASNPTGTNQPQHF; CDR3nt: TGTGCCAGTAACCCGACAGGGACAAATCAGCCCCAGCATTTT
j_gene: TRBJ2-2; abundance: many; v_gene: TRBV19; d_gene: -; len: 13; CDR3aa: CASSNSPPGELFF; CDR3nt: TGTGCCAGTAGTAATAGCCCCCCCGGGGAGCTGTTTTTT
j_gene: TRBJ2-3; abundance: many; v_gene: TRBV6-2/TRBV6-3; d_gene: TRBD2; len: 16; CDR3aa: CASSQTRGRVTDTQYF; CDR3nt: TGTGCCAGCAGTCAGACCCGCGGGAGGGTCACAGATACGCAGTATTTT
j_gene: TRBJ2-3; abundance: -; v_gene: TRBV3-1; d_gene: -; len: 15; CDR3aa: CASSRRGTGTDTQYF; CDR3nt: TGTGCCAGCAGCCGCAGAGGGACCGGAACAGATACGCAGTATTTT
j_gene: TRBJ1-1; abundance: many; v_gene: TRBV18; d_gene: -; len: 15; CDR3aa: CASSPGQRPGTEAFF; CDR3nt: TGTGCCAGCTCACCGGGACAAAGGCCGGGCACTGAAGCTTTCTTT
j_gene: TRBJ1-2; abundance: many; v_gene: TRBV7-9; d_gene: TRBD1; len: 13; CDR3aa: CASTDTGTGGYTF; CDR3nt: TGTGCCAGCACCGATACCGGGACAGGAGGCTACACCTTC
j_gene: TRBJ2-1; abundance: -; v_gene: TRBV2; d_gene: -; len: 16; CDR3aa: CASNVISRRSYNDQCF; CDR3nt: TGTGCCAGCAATGTTATAAGCCGGAGATCCTACAATGATCAGTGCTTC
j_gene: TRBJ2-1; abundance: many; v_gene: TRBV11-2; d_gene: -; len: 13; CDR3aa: CASSHRSYNEQFF; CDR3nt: TGTGCCAGCAGCCACAGATCCTACAATGAGCAGTTCTTC
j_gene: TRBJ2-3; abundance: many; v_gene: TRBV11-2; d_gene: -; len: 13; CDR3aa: CATNGPGTDTQYF; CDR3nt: TGTGCCACCAACGGGCCGGGCACAGATACGCAGTATTTT
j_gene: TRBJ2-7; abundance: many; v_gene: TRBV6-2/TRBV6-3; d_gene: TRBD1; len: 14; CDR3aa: CASSYRTGPYEQYF; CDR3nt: TGTGCCAGCAGTTATAGGACAGGGCCCTACGAGCAGTACTTC
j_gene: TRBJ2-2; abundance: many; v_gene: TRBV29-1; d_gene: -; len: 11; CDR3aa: CSVLYTGELFF; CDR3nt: TGCAGCGTTCTATACACCGGGGAGCTGTTTTTT
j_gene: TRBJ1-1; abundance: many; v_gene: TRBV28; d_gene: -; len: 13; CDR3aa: CASSLSSREWAFF; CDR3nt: TGTGCCAGCAGTTTATCATCCAGGGAATGGGCTTTCTTT
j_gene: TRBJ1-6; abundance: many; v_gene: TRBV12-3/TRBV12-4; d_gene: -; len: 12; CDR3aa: CASSPGNSPLHF; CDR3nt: TGTGCCAGCAGTCCGGGGAATTCACCCCTCCACTTT
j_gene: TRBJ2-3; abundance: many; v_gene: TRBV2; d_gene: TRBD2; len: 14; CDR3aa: CASGVAGITDTQYF; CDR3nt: TGTGCCAGCGGGGTAGCGGGAATCACAGATACGCAGTATTTT
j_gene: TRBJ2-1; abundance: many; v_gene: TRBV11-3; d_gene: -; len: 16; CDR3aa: CASSPLAGESYNEQFF; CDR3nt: TGTGCCAGCAGTCCCCTCGCAGGGGAGTCCTACAATGAGCAGTTCTTC
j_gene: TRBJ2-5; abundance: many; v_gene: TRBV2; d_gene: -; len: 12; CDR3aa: CASRQGRETQYF; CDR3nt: TGTGCCAGCAGGCAGGGTAGGGAGACCCAGTACTTC
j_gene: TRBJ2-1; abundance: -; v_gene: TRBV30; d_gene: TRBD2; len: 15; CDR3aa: CAWTTGTSGRDEQFF; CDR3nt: TGTGCCTGGACTACCGGGACTAGCGGGAGAGATGAGCAGTTCTTC
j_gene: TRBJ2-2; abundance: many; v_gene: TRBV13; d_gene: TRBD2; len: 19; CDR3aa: CASSLGLGLAGVNTGELFF; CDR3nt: TGTGCCAGCAGCTTAGGCCTGGGACTAGCGGGAGTTAACACCGGGGAGCTGTTTTTT
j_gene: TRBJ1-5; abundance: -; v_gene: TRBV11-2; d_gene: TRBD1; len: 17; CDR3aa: CASSLSTGTVSNQPQHF; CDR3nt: TGTGCCAGCAGCTTGTCTACCGGGACAGTTAGCAATCAGCCCCAGCATTTT
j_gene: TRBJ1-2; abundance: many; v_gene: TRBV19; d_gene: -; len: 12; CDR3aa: CASSPQGRGYTF; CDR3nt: TGTGCCAGTAGTCCACAGGGTAGGGGCTACACCTTC
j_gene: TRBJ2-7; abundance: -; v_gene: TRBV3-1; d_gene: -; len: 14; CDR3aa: CASSQRGFDYEQYF; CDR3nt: TGTGCCAGCAGCCAAAGGGGGTTTGACTACGAGCAGTACTTC
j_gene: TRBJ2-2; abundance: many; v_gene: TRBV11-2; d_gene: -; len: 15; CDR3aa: CASSFLATNTGELFF; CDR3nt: TGTGCCAGCAGCTTCCTAGCGACAAACACCGGGGAGCTGTTTTTT
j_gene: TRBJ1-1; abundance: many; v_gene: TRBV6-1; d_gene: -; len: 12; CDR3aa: CASSEQGAEAFF; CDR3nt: TGTGCCAGCAGTGAACAGGGCGCTGAAGCTTTCTTT
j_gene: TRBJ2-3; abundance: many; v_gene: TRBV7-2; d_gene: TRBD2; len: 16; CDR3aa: CASSPGLAGGQDTQYF; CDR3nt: TGTGCCAGCAGCCCGGGACTAGCGGGGGGGCAAGATACGCAGTATTTT
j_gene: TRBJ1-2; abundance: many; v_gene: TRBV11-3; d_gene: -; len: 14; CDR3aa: CASSYGARSYGYTF; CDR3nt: TGTGCCAGCAGCTACGGCGCCCGAAGCTATGGCTACACCTTC
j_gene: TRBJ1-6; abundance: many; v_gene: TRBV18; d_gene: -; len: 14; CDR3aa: CASSPRKENSPLHF; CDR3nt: TGTGCCAGCTCACCACGAAAAGAAAATTCACCCCTCCACTTT
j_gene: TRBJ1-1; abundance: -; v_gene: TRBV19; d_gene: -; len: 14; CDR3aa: CASSSASENTEAFF; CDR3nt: TGTGCCAGTAGTAGTGCGTCGGAGAACACTGAAGCTTTCTTT
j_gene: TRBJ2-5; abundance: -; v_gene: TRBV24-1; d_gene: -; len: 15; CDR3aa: CATSDLMGAKETQYF; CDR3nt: TGTGCCACCAGTGATTTAATGGGGGCAAAAGAGACCCAGTACTTC